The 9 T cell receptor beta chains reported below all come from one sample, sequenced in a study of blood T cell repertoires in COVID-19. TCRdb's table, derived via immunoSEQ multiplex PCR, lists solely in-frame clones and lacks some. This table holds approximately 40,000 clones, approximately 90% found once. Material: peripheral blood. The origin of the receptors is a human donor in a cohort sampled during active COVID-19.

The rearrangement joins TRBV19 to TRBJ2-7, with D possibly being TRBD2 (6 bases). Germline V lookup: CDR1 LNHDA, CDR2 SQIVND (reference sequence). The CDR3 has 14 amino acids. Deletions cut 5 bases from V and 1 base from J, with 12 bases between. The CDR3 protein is CASSAGRLSYEQYF. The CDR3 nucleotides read TGTGCCAGTAGTGCGGGGAGACTTTCCTACGAGCAGTACTTC.

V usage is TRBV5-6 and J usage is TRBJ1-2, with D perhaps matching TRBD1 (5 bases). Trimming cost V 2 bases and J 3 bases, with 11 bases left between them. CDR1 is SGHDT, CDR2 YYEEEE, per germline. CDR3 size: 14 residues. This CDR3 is CASSLGEEDYGYTF. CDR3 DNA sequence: TGTGCCAGCAGCTTAGGGGAAGAAGACTATGGCTACACCTTC.

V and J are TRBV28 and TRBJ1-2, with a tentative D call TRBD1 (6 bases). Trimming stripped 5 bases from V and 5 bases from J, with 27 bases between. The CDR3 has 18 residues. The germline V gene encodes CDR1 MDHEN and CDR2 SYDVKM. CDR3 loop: CASSPPGWLDSGVYGYTF. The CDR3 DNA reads TGTGCCAGCAGTCCACCAGGCTGGTTGGACAGTGGGGTATATGGCTACACCTTC.

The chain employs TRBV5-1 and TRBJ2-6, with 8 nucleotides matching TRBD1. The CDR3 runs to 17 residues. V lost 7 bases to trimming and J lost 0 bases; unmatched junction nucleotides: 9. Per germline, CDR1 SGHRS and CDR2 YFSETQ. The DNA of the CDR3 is TGCGCCAGCGGGGGACAGGCTGGGTCCTCTGGGGCCAACGTCCTGACTTTC. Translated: CASGGQAGSSGANVLTF.

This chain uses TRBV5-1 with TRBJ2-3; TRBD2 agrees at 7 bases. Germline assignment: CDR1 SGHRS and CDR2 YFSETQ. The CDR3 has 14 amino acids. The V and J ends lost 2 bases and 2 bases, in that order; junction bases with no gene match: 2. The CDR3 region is CASSLAGNTDTQYF. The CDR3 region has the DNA TGCGCCAGCAGCTTAGCGGGGAACACAGATACGCAGTATTTT.

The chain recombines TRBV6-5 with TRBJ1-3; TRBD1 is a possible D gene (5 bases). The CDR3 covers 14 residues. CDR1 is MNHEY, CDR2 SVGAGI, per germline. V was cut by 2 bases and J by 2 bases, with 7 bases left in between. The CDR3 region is CASSYGRAGNTIYF. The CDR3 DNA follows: TGTGCCAGCAGTTACGGCAGGGCTGGAAACACCATATATTTT.

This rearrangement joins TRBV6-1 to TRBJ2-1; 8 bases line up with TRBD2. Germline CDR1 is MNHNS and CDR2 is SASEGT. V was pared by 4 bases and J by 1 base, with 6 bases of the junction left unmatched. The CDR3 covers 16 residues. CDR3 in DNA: TGTGCCAGCAGTGGGATTATAGCGGGGTCCTACAATGAGCAGTTCTTC. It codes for CASSGIIAGSYNEQFF.

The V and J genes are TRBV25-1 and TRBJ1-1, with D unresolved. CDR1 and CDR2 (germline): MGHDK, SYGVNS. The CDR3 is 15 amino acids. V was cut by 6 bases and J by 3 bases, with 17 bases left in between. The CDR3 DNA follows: TGTGCCAGCAGCCCAGCGGAGGGCATGCACACTGAAGCTTTCTTT. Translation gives CASSPAEGMHTEAFF. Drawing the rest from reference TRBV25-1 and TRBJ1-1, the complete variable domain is EADIYQTPRYLVIGTGKKITLECSQTMGHDKMYWYQQDPGMELHLIHYSYGVNSTEKGDLSSESTVSRIRTEHFPLTLESARPSHTSQYLCASSPAEGMHTEAFFGQGTRLTVV.

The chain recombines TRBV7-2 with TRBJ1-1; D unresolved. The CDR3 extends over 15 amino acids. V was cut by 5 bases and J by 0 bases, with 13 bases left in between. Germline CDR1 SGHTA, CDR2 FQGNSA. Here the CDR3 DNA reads TGTGCCAGCAGCCGGGCGGGCAGCTTGAACACTGAAGCTTTCTTT. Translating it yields CASSRAGSLNTEAFF.